The sequence of this TCR beta chain was determined in a study of blood T cell repertoires in COVID-19. The overall study: COVID-19 samples collected from the United States, Italy and Spain covered acute and convalescent phases. PBMCs, B-cell-depleted T cells, or T cells provided the cDNA or gDNA that made up the material.

Generated by immunoSEQ multiplex PCR, the TCRdb table keeps only in-frame clones and is missing some. The repertoire consists of around 140,000 clones, with about 85% occurring once and the leading ten covering about 2.5%. V gave up 3 bases and J gave up 4 bases, with 16 bases separating them. CDR1 and CDR2 from the germline V gene are MGHDK and SYGVNS. There are 16 residues in the CDR3. The receptor was derived from a human donor with acute or convalescent COVID-19. The donor label of this sample is uncertain. Sequencing input: peripheral blood. The rearrangement uses TRBV25-1 and TRBJ1-3; D is unresolved. CDR3 sequence: CASSDEWRAQGNTIYF. The CDR3 DNA sequence: TGTGCCAGCAGTGACGAATGGCGGGCCCAGGGAAACACCATATATTTT.